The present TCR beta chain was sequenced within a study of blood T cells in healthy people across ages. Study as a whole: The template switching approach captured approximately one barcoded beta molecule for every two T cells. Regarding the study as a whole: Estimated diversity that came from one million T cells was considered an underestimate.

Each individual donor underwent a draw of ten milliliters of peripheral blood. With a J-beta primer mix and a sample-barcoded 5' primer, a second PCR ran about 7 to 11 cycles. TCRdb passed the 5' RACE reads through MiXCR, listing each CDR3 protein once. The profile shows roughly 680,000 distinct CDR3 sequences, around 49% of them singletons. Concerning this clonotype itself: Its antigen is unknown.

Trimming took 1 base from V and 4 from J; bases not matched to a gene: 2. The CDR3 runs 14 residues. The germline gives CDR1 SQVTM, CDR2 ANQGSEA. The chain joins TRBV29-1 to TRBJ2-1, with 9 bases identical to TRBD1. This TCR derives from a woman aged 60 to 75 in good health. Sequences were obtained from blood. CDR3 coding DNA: TGCAGCGTTGAAGGACAGGGGGTTTACAATGAGCAGTTCTTC. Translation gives CSVEGQGVYNEQFF.